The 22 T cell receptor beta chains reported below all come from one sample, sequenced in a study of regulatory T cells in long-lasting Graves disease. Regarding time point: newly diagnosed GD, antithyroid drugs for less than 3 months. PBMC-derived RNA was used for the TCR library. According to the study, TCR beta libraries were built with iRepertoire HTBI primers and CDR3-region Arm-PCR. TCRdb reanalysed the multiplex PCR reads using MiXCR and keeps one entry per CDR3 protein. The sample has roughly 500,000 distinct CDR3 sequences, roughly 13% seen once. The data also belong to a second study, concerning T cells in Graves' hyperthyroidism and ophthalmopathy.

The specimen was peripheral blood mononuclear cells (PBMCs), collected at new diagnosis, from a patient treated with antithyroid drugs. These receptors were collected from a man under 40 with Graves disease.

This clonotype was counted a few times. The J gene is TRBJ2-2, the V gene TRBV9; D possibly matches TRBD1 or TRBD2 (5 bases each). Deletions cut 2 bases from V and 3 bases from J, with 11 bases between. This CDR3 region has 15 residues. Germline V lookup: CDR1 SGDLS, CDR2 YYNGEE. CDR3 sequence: CASSVSGTYTGELFF. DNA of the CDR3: TGTGCCAGCAGCGTCTCCGGGACCTACACCGGGGAGCTGTTTTTT.

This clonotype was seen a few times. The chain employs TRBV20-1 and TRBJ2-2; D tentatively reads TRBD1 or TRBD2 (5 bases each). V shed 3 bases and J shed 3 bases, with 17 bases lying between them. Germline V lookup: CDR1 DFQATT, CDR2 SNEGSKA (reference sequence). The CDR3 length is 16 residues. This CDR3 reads CSASHRQDFYTGELFF. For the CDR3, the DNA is TGCAGTGCTAGTCACAGGCAGGACTTTTACACCGGGGAGCTGTTTTTT.

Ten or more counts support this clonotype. The CDR3: CASTIDRRSYEQYF. CDR3 DNA sequence: TGTGCCAGTACCATTGACAGGCGTTCCTACGAGCAGTACTTC. V gene TRBV19 combines with J gene TRBJ2-7, with a possible D match to TRBD1 (6 bases). V lost 7 bases and J 1 base, leaving 14 bases between the germline ends. The CDR3 runs 14 residues. In germline, CDR1 is LNHDA, CDR2 SQIVND (reference sequence).

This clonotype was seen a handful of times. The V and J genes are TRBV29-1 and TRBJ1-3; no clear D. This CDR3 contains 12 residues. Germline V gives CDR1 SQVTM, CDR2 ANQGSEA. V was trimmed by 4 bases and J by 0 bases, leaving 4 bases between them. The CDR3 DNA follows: TGCAGCGTTGGGGCCTCTGGAAACACCATATATTTT. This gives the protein CSVGASGNTIYF.

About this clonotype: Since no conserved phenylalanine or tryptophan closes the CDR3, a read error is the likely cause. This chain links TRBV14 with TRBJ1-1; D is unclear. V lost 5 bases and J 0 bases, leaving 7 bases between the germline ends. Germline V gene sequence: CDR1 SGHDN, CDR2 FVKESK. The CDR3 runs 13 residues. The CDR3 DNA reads TGTGCCAGCAGCTGGATAATGAACACTGAAGCTTTCTCT. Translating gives CASSWIMNTEAFS.

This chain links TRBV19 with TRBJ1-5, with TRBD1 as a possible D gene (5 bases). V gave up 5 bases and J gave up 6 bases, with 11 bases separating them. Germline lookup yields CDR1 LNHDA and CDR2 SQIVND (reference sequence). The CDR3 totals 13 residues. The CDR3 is CASSVQGSQPQHF. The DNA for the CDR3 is TGTGCCAGTAGTGTTCAGGGAAGTCAGCCCCAGCATTTT.

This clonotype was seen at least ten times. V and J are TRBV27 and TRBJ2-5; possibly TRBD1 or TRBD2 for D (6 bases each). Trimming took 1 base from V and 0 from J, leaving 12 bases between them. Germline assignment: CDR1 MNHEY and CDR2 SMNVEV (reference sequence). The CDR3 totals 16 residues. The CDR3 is CASSLWGADYQETQYF. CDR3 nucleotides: TGTGCCAGCAGTTTATGGGGGGCAGACTACCAAGAGACCCAGTACTTC.

The CDR3, as DNA: TGCGCCAGCAGCCCGGGTCCGCGTGGAGGCTACACCTTC. Translating gives CASSPGPRGGYTF. The chain links TRBV5-1 to TRBJ1-2; D remains unclear. CDR3 length: 13 amino acids. V lost 4 bases to trimming and J lost 8 bases, with 15 bases between them. Germline-derived CDR1 and CDR2 are SGHRS and YFSETQ.

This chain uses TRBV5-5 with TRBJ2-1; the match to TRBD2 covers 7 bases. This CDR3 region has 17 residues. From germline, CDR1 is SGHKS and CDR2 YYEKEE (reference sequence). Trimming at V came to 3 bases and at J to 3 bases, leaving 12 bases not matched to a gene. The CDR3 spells CASSSPGPSGDYNEQFF. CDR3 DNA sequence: TGTGCCAGCAGCTCGCCCGGACCTAGCGGAGACTACAATGAGCAGTTCTTC.

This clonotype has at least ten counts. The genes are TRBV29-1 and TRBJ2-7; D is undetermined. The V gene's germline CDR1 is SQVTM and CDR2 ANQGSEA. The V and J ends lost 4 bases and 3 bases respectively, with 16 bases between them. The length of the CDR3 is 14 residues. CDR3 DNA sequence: TGCAGCGTTGTTCTAACTGGACGGCACTACGAGCAGTACTTC. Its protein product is CSVVLTGRHYEQYF.

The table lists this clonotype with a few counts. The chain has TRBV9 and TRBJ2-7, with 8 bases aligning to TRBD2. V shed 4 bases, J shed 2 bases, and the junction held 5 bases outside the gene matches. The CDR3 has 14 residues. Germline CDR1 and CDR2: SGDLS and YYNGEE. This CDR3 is CASSPIAGTYEQYF. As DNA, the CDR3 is TGTGCCAGCAGCCCAATAGCGGGAACCTACGAGCAGTACTTC.

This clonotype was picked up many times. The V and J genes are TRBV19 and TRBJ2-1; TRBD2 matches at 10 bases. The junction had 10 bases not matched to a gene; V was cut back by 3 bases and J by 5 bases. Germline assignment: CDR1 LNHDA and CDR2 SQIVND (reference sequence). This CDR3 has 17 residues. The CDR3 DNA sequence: TGTGCCAGTAGTATTCAACTAGCGGGATCACCACACAATGAGCAGTTCTTC. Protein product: CASSIQLAGSPHNEQFF.

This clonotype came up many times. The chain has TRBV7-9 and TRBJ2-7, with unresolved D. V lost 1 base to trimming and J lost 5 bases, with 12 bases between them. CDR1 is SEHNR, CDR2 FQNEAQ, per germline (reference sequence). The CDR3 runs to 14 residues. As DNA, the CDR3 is TGTGCCAGCAGCTTAGAGGGATGGACCGACGAGCAGTACTTC. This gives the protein CASSLEGWTDEQYF.

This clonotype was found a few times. This CDR3 is CAISDVGNTIYF. The CDR3 DNA reads TGTGCCATCAGTGACGTCGGAAACACCATATATTTT. The chain uses TRBV10-3 and TRBJ1-3; D remains unclear. Trimming pared 3 bases from V and 4 bases from J, leaving 4 bases between. The V gene's germline CDR1 is ENHRY and CDR2 SYGVKD. The CDR3 is made up of 12 amino acids.

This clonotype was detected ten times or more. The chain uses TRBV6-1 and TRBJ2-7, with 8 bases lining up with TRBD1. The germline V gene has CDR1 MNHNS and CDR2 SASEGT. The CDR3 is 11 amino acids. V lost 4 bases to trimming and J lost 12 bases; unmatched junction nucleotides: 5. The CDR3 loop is CASSVAGTGYF. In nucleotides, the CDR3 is TGTGCCAGCAGTGTGGCCGGGACAGGGTACTTC.

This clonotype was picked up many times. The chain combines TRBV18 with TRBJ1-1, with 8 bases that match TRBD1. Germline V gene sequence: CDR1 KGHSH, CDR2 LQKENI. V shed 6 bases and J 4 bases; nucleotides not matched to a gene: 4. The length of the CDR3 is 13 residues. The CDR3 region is CASSVTGGTEAFF. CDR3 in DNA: TGTGCCAGCTCGGTAACAGGGGGCACTGAAGCTTTCTTT.

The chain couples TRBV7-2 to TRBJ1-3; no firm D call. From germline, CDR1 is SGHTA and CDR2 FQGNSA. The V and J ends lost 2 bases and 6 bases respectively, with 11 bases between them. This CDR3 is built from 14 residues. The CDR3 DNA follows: TGTGCCAGCAGCTTACGGGCTCTGCAAAACACCATATATTTT. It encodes CASSLRALQNTIYF.

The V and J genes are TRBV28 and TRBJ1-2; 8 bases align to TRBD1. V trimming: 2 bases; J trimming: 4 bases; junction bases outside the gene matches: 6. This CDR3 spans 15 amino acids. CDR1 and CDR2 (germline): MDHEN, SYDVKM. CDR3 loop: CASSLGTGVGYGYTF. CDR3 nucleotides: TGTGCCAGCAGTTTAGGGACAGGTGTGGGCTATGGCTACACCTTC.

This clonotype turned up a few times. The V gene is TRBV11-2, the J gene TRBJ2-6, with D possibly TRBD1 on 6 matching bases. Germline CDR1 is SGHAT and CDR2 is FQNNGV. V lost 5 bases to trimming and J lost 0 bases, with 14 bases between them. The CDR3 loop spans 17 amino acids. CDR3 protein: CASSPLTGSSGANVLTF. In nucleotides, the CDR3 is TGTGCCAGCAGCCCTTTAACAGGGTCCTCTGGGGCCAACGTCCTGACTTTC.

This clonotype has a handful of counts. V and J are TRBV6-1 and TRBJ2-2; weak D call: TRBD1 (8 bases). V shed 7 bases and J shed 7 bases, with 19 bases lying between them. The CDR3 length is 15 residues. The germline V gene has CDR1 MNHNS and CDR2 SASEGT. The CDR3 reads CASKNTGGGGGELFF. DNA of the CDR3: TGTGCCAGCAAGAATACAGGGGGAGGGGGCGGGGAGCTGTTTTTT.

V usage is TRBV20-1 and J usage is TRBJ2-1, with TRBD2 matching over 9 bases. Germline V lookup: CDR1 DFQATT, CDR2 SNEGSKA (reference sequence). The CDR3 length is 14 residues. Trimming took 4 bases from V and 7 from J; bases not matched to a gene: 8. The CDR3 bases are TGCAGTGCTACGATCAGCGGGGGGTTGAATGAGCAGTTCTTC. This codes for CSATISGGLNEQFF.

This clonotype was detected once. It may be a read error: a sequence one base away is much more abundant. Here the CDR3 reads CASSLATVGGNYGYAF. The DNA of the CDR3 is TGTGCCAGCAGCTTAGCGACAGTCGGGGGTAACTATGGCTACGCCTTC. The V call is TRBV7-8, the J call TRBJ1-2, with D possibly matching TRBD1 (5 bases). Per the germline V gene, CDR1 is SGHVS and CDR2 is FQNEAQ. The CDR3 runs to 16 residues. The entire variable domain, with the rest obtained from reference TRBV7-8 and TRBJ1-2, is as follows: GAGVSQSPRYKVAKRGQDVALRCDPISGHVSLFWYQQALGQGPEFLTYFQNEAQLDKSGLPSDRFFAERPEGSVSTLKIQRTQQEDSAVYLCASSLATVGGNYGYAFGSGTRLTVV.